This entry lists 31 T cell receptor beta chains sequenced from one sample in a study of T cells in Graves' hyperthyroidism and ophthalmopathy. Amplified TCR beta CDR3 regions came from RNA transcripts. HTBI primers drove first-round RT-PCR of the TCR CDR3. MiXCR, run by TCRdb on the multiplex PCR reads, gives a single entry per CDR3 protein. Among about 640,000 distinct CDR3 sequences listed, roughly 20% were seen once. The sequenced sample consisted of blood. The receptors come from a man between 25 and 39 years old with Graves' ophthalmopathy.

This rearrangement joins TRBV6-5 to TRBJ2-2; D gene unclear. There are 16 residues in the CDR3. The germline V gene encodes CDR1 MNHEY and CDR2 SVGAGI. V lost 0 bases to trimming and J lost 5 bases, with 13 bases between them. CDR3 loop: CASSYSRGPRTGELFF. Here the CDR3 DNA reads TGTGCCAGCAGTTACTCGCGAGGCCCCAGGACCGGGGAGCTGTTTTTT.

The V call is TRBV19, the J call TRBJ2-1, with D perhaps matching TRBD2 (7 bases). The CDR3 is made up of 14 amino acids. V was pared by 7 bases and J by 0 bases, with 10 bases between. Per germline, CDR1 LNHDA and CDR2 SQIVND (reference sequence). For the CDR3, the DNA is TGTGCCAGTAAGGGGGGGCCCTCCTACAATGAGCAGTTCTTC. This gives the protein CASKGGPSYNEQFF.

This clonotype turned up a few times. This chain links TRBV27 with TRBJ2-1; the D gene is possibly TRBD1 (7 bases). V was clipped by 3 bases and J by 9 bases, with 18 bases between them. The CDR3 loop spans 15 amino acids. Germline V gene sequence: CDR1 MNHEY, CDR2 SMNVEV (reference sequence). The CDR3 DNA reads TGTGCCAGCAGTTTCGGACTAACAGGGGTCGGTGAGCAGTTCTTC. Its translation is CASSFGLTGVGEQFF.

This clonotype was recorded a few times. J is TRBJ1-1 and V is TRBV5-4; perhaps TRBD1 as D (6 bases). V lost 4 bases, J lost 2 bases, and 9 bases lay in between. Germline V CDR1 and CDR2: SGHNT, YYREEE (reference sequence). The CDR3 contains 13 residues. The CDR3 DNA is TGTGCCAGCAGCGAGGGACAAAACACTGAAGCTTTCTTT. It specifies CASSEGQNTEAFF. Variable domain in full (rest from reference TRBV5-4 and TRBJ1-1): ETGVTQSPTHLIKTRGQQVTLRCSSQSGHNTVSWYQQALGQGPQFIFQYYREEENGRGNFPPRFSGLQFPNYSSELNVNALELDDSALYLCASSEGQNTEAFFGQGTRLTVV.

The chain has TRBV6-1 and TRBJ2-2, with unresolved D. This CDR3 has 12 amino acids. Trimming pared 9 bases from V and 3 bases from J, leaving 8 bases between. The germline CDR1 and CDR2 sequences are MNHNS and SASEGT. As DNA, the CDR3 is TGTGCCAGTACACGCTACACCGGGGAGCTGTTTTTT. This sequence encodes CASTRYTGELFF.

Only a few counts were recorded for this clonotype. This chain links TRBV11-2 with TRBJ2-4; D may correspond to TRBD1 or TRBD2 (5 bases each). V gave up 5 bases and J gave up 6 bases, with 14 bases separating them. This CDR3 has 14 amino acids. CDR1 and CDR2 from the germline V gene are SGHAT and FQNNGV. CDR3 amino acids: CASSPLSGPNIQYF. The CDR3 bases are TGTGCCAGCAGCCCCCTATCGGGGCCAAACATTCAGTACTTC.

This clonotype was found many times. CDR3 region: CASALVANYGYTF. The CDR3 region has the DNA TGTGCCAGCGCGCTTGTTGCTAACTATGGCTACACCTTC. The rearrangement joins TRBV28 to TRBJ1-2; D not certain. The CDR3 is 13 amino acids. Looked up from germline, CDR1 is MDHEN and CDR2 is SYDVKM. V lost 8 bases to trimming and J lost 0 bases, with 10 bases between them.

Many counts were recorded for this clonotype. The chain couples TRBV9 to TRBJ1-1; no clear D gene. The CDR3 is 13 amino acids. Trimming left V 6 bases short and J 2 bases short, with 11 bases between. Germline CDR1 and CDR2: SGDLS and YYNGEE. The CDR3 loop reads CASTREGNTEAFF. CDR3 DNA sequence: TGTGCCAGCACCAGAGAGGGAAACACTGAAGCTTTCTTT. The full variable domain, completed using reference TRBV9 and TRBJ1-1, is DSGVTQTPKHLITATGQRVTLRCSPRSGDLSVYWYQQSLDQGLQFLIQYYNGEERAKGNILERFSAQQFPDLHSELNLSSLELGDSALYFCASTREGNTEAFFGQGTRLTVV.

This clonotype was picked up a small number of times. The chain is built from TRBV28 and TRBJ2-1; D might be TRBD2 (6 bases). The CDR3 has 12 residues. The V gene's germline CDR1 is MDHEN and CDR2 SYDVKM. The V end was cut by 8 bases, the J end by 5 bases, with 10 bases between. Written as DNA, the CDR3 is TGTGCCAGCGGACTACTAGACAATGAGCAGTTCTTC. Protein product: CASGLLDNEQFF.

Turning to this clonotype: This may stem from a read error, because a much larger clone lies one nucleotide away. The V gene is TRBV5-1, the J gene TRBJ2-7; tentative D call: TRBD1 (6 bases). This CDR3 contains 14 residues. Germline loops: CDR1 SGHRS, CDR2 YFSETQ. V was pared by 5 bases and J by 5 bases, with 17 bases between. The CDR3, as DNA: TGCGCCAGCAGGAACAGGGTCCTTCCCCACGAGCAGTACTTC. Protein product: CASRNRVLPHEQYF.

This clonotype was seen only once. The J gene is TRBJ2-1, the V gene TRBV20-1; TRBD2 agrees at 8 bases. V lost 5 bases and J lost 7; bases outside the gene matches: 7. The germline V gene encodes CDR1 DFQATT and CDR2 SNEGSKA (reference sequence). The CDR3 contains 13 residues. The CDR3 coding sequence is TGCAGTGCTCTGGCGGGAGGTTGGAATGAGCAGTTCTTC. This translates into CSALAGGWNEQFF.

The rearrangement links TRBV12-3 or TRBV12-4 to TRBJ2-5; TRBD2 agrees at 7 bases. The CDR3 extends over 14 amino acids. V lost 8 bases, J lost 2 bases, and 8 bases stayed unmatched. CDR3 protein: CASGLGGGQETQYF. The CDR3 DNA sequence: TGTGCCAGCGGACTAGGAGGAGGGCAAGAGACCCAGTACTTC.

This clonotype was picked up many times. This chain links TRBV3-1 with TRBJ2-3; possible D gene TRBD1, 5 bases. Germline lookup yields CDR1 LGHDT and CDR2 YNNKEL (reference sequence). Trimming stripped 0 bases from V and 4 bases from J, with 11 bases between. The CDR3 covers 15 residues. CDR3 DNA: TGTGCCAGCAGCCAAGAAGTCAGGGAAGCAGATACGCAGTATTTT. This translates into CASSQEVREADTQYF.

The rearrangement uses TRBV5-1 and TRBJ2-5; possible D gene TRBD2, 6 bases. The CDR3 length is 15 residues. CDR1 and CDR2 (germline): SGHRS, YFSETQ. V lost 1 base and J 2 bases, leaving 12 bases between the germline ends. This CDR3 reads CASSLNGGPQETQYF. As DNA, the CDR3 is TGCGCCAGCAGCTTGAACGGGGGACCTCAAGAGACCCAGTACTTC.

The rearrangement joins TRBV19 to TRBJ1-1; D is unclear. Germline values: CDR1 LNHDA, CDR2 SQIVND (reference sequence). The CDR3 loop spans 14 amino acids. V lost 3 bases and J lost 0, with 8 bases in between. The DNA for the CDR3 is TGTGCCAGTAGTATGGGCAGAATGAACACTGAAGCTTTCTTT. This codes for CASSMGRMNTEAFF.

The table lists this clonotype with many counts. The chain has TRBV27 and TRBJ2-7, with 9 bases aligning to TRBD1. CDR3 length: 12 amino acids. Trimming at V came to 3 bases and at J to 8 bases, leaving 2 bases not matched to a gene. Germline-derived CDR1 and CDR2 are MNHEY and SMNVEV (reference sequence). The CDR3 sequence is CASSLGQGKQYF. The CDR3 region has the DNA TGTGCCAGCAGTTTGGGACAGGGCAAGCAGTACTTC.

This clonotype occurred a few times. V is TRBV20-1 and J is TRBJ2-7; 7 nucleotides match TRBD2. Germline V gene sequence: CDR1 DFQATT, CDR2 SNEGSKA (reference sequence). After removal of 3 bases from V and 3 bases from J, the junction contained 5 bases not matched to a gene. The CDR3 is 13 amino acids. CDR3 residues: CSASGREFYEQYF. CDR3 DNA: TGCAGTGCTAGTGGGCGGGAGTTCTACGAGCAGTACTTC.

This chain connects TRBV25-1 to TRBJ1-1; D possibly corresponds to TRBD1 (5 bases). There are 13 residues in the CDR3. Germline V CDR1 and CDR2: MGHDK, SYGVNS. Trimming took off 7 bases at V and 2 bases at J, with 11 bases between the two ends. The DNA for the CDR3 is TGTGCCAGCAAGAACAGGATCAACACTGAAGCTTTCTTT. The encoded protein is CASKNRINTEAFF.

This clonotype was observed a few times. The V call is TRBV5-5, the J call TRBJ2-5, with D hard to call. This CDR3 contains 16 residues. V lost 0 bases, J lost 1 base, and 13 bases lay in between. Germline CDR1 SGHKS, CDR2 YYEKEE (reference sequence). This chain's CDR3 is CASSLATLTGQETQYF. CDR3 in DNA: TGTGCCAGCAGCTTGGCTACCCTGACGGGCCAAGAGACCCAGTACTTC. The full variable domain, its missing parts supplied by reference TRBV5-5 and TRBJ2-5, is DAGVTQSPTHLIKTRGQQVTLRCSPISGHKSVSWYQQVLGQGPQFIFQYYEKEERGRGNFPDRFSARQFPNYSSELNVNALLLGDSALYLCASSLATLTGQETQYFGPGTRLLVL.

V gene TRBV3-1 combines with J gene TRBJ2-5, with no clear D. Germline CDR1 reads LGHDT; CDR2 reads YNNKEL (reference sequence). The V gene lost 2 bases and the J gene lost 1 base, with 8 bases spanning the gap. This CDR3 spans 14 amino acids. CDR3 sequence (DNA): TGTGCCAGCAGCCAAATGGGTGGCCAAGAGACCCAGTACTTC. It codes for CASSQMGGQETQYF.

This sequence joins TRBV19 and TRBJ2-7, with 9 bases aligning to TRBD2. Unmatched junction bases numbered 17, after V lost 6 bases and J lost 2 bases. CDR1 and CDR2 from the germline V gene are LNHDA and SQIVND (reference sequence). This CDR3 has 18 amino acids. CDR3 in DNA: TGTGCCAGTAGAGATGTTACGGGTGGCCTAGCGGGACCCTACGAGCAGTACTTC. Its translation is CASRDVTGGLAGPYEQYF.

This clonotype was detected only a few times. The chain is built from TRBV7-6 and TRBJ1-3; D remains ambiguous. CDR3 length: 15 residues. Trimming cost V 5 bases and J 0 bases, with 11 bases left between them. Germline CDR1 and CDR2: SGHVS and FNYEAQ. CDR3 amino acids: CASSLDTSSGNTIYF. The CDR3 DNA reads as TGTGCCAGCAGCCTTGACACCAGCTCTGGAAACACCATATATTTT.

Turning to this clonotype: The CDR3 ends on some other residue instead of the conserved phenylalanine or tryptophan, so this is likely a read error. The V and J genes are TRBV12-3 or TRBV12-4 and TRBJ2-2; the D gene is possibly TRBD2 (6 bases). The CDR3 has 17 amino acids. Deletions cut 3 bases from V and 2 bases from J, with 16 bases between. The CDR3 spells CASSFGEWRGNTGELFV. For the CDR3, the DNA is TGTGCCAGCAGTTTTGGGGAATGGCGGGGAAACACCGGGGAGCTGTTTGTT.

This clonotype was picked up many times. V and J are TRBV13 and TRBJ2-7; D gene uncertain. Germline-derived CDR1 and CDR2 are PRHDT and FYEKMQ (reference sequence). V shed 7 bases and J shed 6 bases, with 7 bases lying between them. CDR3 length: 10 amino acids. The CDR3 sequence is CASTLSEQYF. The CDR3 DNA sequence: TGTGCCAGCACGCTTAGCGAGCAGTACTTC.

This sequence joins TRBV7-2 and TRBJ2-7, with 8 bases that match TRBD1. V lost 2 bases, J lost 5 bases, and 5 bases stayed unmatched. Looked up from germline, CDR1 is SGHTA and CDR2 is FQGNSA. There are 14 residues in the CDR3. The CDR3 is CASSLKSGGHEQYF. CDR3 sequence (DNA): TGTGCCAGCAGCTTAAAGTCAGGGGGCCACGAGCAGTACTTC.

To note about this clonotype: An end of the junction differs from the germline gene, which may be a read error. CDR3 sequence (DNA): TGTGCCAGCAGCTTCCCGCCGGCCCTTGGACCAATCGACGCGAACACCGGGGAGCCGTTTTTT. It encodes CASSFPPALGPIDANTGEPFF. This sequence joins TRBV7-3 and TRBJ2-2; a possible D gene is TRBD2 (5 bases). This CDR3 comprises 21 residues. The germline V gene has CDR1 SGHTA and CDR2 FQGTGA.

This clonotype has only a few counts. V and J are TRBV6-1 and TRBJ1-2; maybe TRBD1 (5 bases). The germline gives CDR1 MNHNS, CDR2 SASEGT. Trimming left V 3 bases short and J 3 bases short, with 11 bases between. CDR3 length equals 14 residues. CDR3 in amino acids: CASSDSVGDYGYTF. The CDR3 DNA sequence: TGTGCCAGCAGTGATTCAGTGGGGGACTATGGCTACACCTTC.

This clonotype showed up many times. The chain joins TRBV2 to TRBJ2-7, with 8 bases aligning to TRBD1. The V segment lost 1 base and the J segment 4 bases; nucleotides outside the gene matches: 6. CDR1 is SNHLY, CDR2 FYNNEI, per germline. The CDR3 totals 15 residues. The CDR3 sequence is CASSEEGTGQYEQYF. The CDR3, as DNA: TGTGCCAGCAGTGAAGAAGGGACAGGTCAGTACGAGCAGTACTTC.

The chain couples TRBV3-1 to TRBJ2-1; 8 positions agree with TRBD2. This CDR3 is 15 amino acids long. Germline-derived CDR1 and CDR2 are LGHDT and YNNKEL (reference sequence). The V gene end was trimmed by 2 bases and the J gene end by 4 bases; junction bases not matched to a gene: 4. The DNA for the CDR3 is TGTGCCAGCAGCCAACCCCGGGGGGGGTACAATGAGCAGTTCTTC. Amino acid sequence: CASSQPRGGYNEQFF.

This clonotype turned up a few times. The CDR3 loop is CATSRGLAGADTQYF. The CDR3, as DNA: TGTGCCACCAGCAGGGGACTAGCGGGAGCAGATACGCAGTATTTT. V gene TRBV15 combines with J gene TRBJ2-3; TRBD2 matches 14 bases. In germline, CDR1 is LNHNV, CDR2 YYDKDF (reference sequence). The V segment lost 3 bases and the J segment 4 bases; nucleotides outside the gene matches: 0. The CDR3 consists of 15 residues.

The chain couples TRBV6-2 or TRBV6-3 to TRBJ2-1; 7 nucleotides line up with TRBD2. The ends lost 4 bases at V and 7 bases at J; junction bases unmatched: 7. The germline gives CDR1 MNHEY, CDR2 SVGEGT. This CDR3 has 14 residues. The CDR3 spells CASSSETSLNEQFF. Here the CDR3 DNA reads TGTGCCAGCAGTTCCGAGACTAGCCTGAATGAGCAGTTCTTC.